The 22 T cell receptor beta chains listed next were all sequenced from one sample in a study of control samples from healthy donors and cancer patients. Assay: immunoSEQ multiplex PCR; the TCRdb copy retains only in-frame clones and omits some. The sample yields about 140,000 clones, just under 95% seen once. The sample consisted of blood. The receptors originated from a man aged 25-45 years in good health.

The rearrangement uses TRBV30 and TRBJ1-2; possible D gene TRBD1, 5 bases. The germline V gene encodes CDR1 GTSNPN and CDR2 SVGIG (reference sequence). CDR3 length: 11 amino acids. The V end was cut by 5 bases, the J end by 8 bases, with 12 bases between. CDR3 sequence reads: CAWQAGVGYTF. The CDR3 coding sequence is TGTGCCTGGCAGGCGGGGGTCGGCTACACCTTC.

The chain uses TRBV28 and TRBJ2-6; 10 bases align to TRBD1. The CDR3 totals 18 residues. V was clipped by 3 bases and J by 1 base; unmatched bases: 6. Germline V lookup: CDR1 MDHEN, CDR2 SYDVKM. CDR3 sequence: CASSLGQGKSSGANVLTF. CDR3 DNA sequence: TGTGCCAGCAGTTTGGGACAGGGGAAGTCGTCTGGGGCCAACGTCCTGACTTTC.

This clone was observed a single time. This sequence joins TRBV28 and TRBJ2-7; a possible D gene is TRBD1 (6 bases). Germline V gives CDR1 MDHEN, CDR2 SYDVKM. V was cut by 5 bases and J by 1 base, with 24 bases left in between. The CDR3 consists of 18 residues. The CDR3 protein is CASSNTHIRGGESYEQYF. The CDR3 nucleotides read TGTGCCAGCAGTAATACCCACATTAGAGGGGGAGAGTCCTACGAGCAGTACTTC.

The chain is built from TRBV15 and TRBJ2-4; 10 nucleotides line up with TRBD2. V shed 3 bases, J shed 4 bases, and the junction held 3 bases outside the gene matches. Germline loops: CDR1 LNHNV, CDR2 YYDKDF (reference sequence). The length of the CDR3 is 15 residues. CDR3 sequence (DNA): TGTGCCACCAGCAGGGGACTAGCGCGGAAAAACATTCAGTACTTC. This encodes CATSRGLARKNIQYF. The variable domain in full, with the rest retrieved from reference TRBV15 and TRBJ2-4, is DAMVIQNPRYQVTQFGKPVTLSCSQTLNHNVMYWYQQKSSQAPKLLFHYYDKDFNNEADTPDNFQSRRPNTSFCFLDIRSPGLGDTAMYLCATSRGLARKNIQYFGAGTRLSVL.

This chain connects TRBV7-2 to TRBJ2-3; TRBD2 aligns across 8 bases. CDR3 size: 14 residues. With 5 bases clipped from V and 1 base from J, the junction kept 2 bases outside the gene matches. Germline lookup yields CDR1 SGHTA and CDR2 FQGNSA. The CDR3 DNA reads TGTGCCAGCAGCCGGGGGGGGCGCACAGATACGCAGTATTTT. Translating it yields CASSRGGRTDTQYF.

This clone has only one observation. One end of the junction is discordant with germline, which a read error may explain. This chain connects TRBV5-4 to TRBJ2-7; 11 bases match TRBD1. The CDR3 sequence is 15 residues long. Per the germline V gene, CDR1 is SGHNT and CDR2 is YYREEE (reference sequence). This CDR3 reads CASSQPEGQGAALSF. The CDR3 nucleotides read TGTGCCAGCAGCCAACCTGAAGGACAGGGGGCTGCTCTGAGCTTC. Based on the CDR3 plus reference TRBV5-4 and TRBJ2-7, the full variable domain is ETGVTQSPTHLIKTRGQQVTLRCSSQSGHNTVSWYQQALGQGPQFIFQYYREEENGRGNFPPRFSGLQFPNYSSELNVNALELDDSALYLCASSQPEGQGAALSFGPGTRLTVT.

The V call is TRBV6-5, the J call TRBJ2-5, with unresolved D. Germline V gives CDR1 MNHEY, CDR2 SVGAGI. V gave up 0 bases and J gave up 5 bases, with 16 bases separating them. The CDR3 loop spans 16 amino acids. This CDR3 is CASSYSIFLGQETQYF. In DNA form, the CDR3 reads TGTGCCAGCAGTTACTCGATCTTCTTAGGGCAGGAGACCCAGTACTTC.

The chain couples TRBV7-2 to TRBJ2-1; TRBD2 matches at 7 bases. The CDR3 loop spans 16 amino acids. The germline gives CDR1 SGHTA, CDR2 FQGNSA. The V and J ends lost 8 bases and 0 bases, in that order; junction bases with no gene match: 10. Here the CDR3 DNA reads TGTGCCAGCGGGGGGGGAACCCAGCGCTCCTACAATGAGCAGTTCTTC. Translated: CASGGGTQRSYNEQFF.

This chain connects TRBV27 to TRBJ1-2; perhaps TRBD1 as D (5 bases). Germline V lookup: CDR1 MNHEY, CDR2 SMNVEV (reference sequence). The CDR3 consists of 14 residues. The V and J ends lost 9 bases and 6 bases respectively, with 20 bases between them. CDR3 DNA sequence: TGTGCCAGTACCTCACCCGGCCAGGGCGATGGCTACACCTTC. Encoded protein: CASTSPGQGDGYTF.

The V call is TRBV14, the J call TRBJ1-4, with D possibly being TRBD1 (5 bases). Trimming shortened V by 2 bases and J by 2 bases, and 6 bases separated the two germline ends. Germline loops: CDR1 SGHDN, CDR2 FVKESK. The CDR3 has 14 amino acids. The CDR3 sequence: CASSQQGTNEKLFF. The CDR3 DNA is TGTGCCAGCAGCCAACAGGGTACTAATGAAAAACTGTTTTTT.

The CDR3 region is CASSRQGLGEQYF. DNA of the CDR3: TGTGCCAGCTCCAGACAGGGGCTTGGCGAGCAGTACTTC. V and J are TRBV27 and TRBJ2-7; 8 bases line up with TRBD1. Unmatched junction bases numbered 9, after V lost 8 bases and J lost 6 bases. CDR1 and CDR2 from the germline V gene are MNHEY and SMNVEV (reference sequence). The CDR3 extends over 13 amino acids.

The V gene is TRBV11-2, the J gene TRBJ1-2; D unresolved. The CDR3 is made up of 15 amino acids. Germline lookup yields CDR1 SGHAT and CDR2 FQNNGV. Between the trimmed V and J ends, which lost 1 base and 8 bases, there was a span of 17 bases. The CDR3 spells CASSLGKFRHHGYTF. The CDR3 coding sequence is TGTGCCAGCAGCTTAGGTAAATTCCGGCATCACGGCTACACCTTC.

This clone was counted a few times. At the DNA level, this CDR3 is encoded by other sequences in the same sample as well. The rearrangement joins TRBV2 to TRBJ2-3; D unresolved. V dropped 3 bases and J dropped 0 bases, with 4 bases sitting between them. The CDR3 spans 13 residues. The germline V gene has CDR1 SNHLY and CDR2 FYNNEI. The CDR3, as DNA: TGTGCCAGCAGTGAGGGTAGCACAGATACGCAGTATTTT. Residues: CASSEGSTDTQYF.

The chain employs TRBV9 and TRBJ2-6; TRBD1 matches at 9 bases. Looked up from germline, CDR1 is SGDLS and CDR2 is YYNGEE. This CDR3 region has 19 residues. The trim removed 4 bases at V and 0 bases at J, leaving 11 bases unmatched. In DNA form, the CDR3 reads TGTGCCAGCAGCTCCAAAGGGGACAGGGCTTTCTCTGGGGCCAACGTCCTGACTTTC. It is translated as CASSSKGDRAFSGANVLTF.

The V call is TRBV28, the J call TRBJ1-2; 10 bases fit TRBD1. J was trimmed by 4 bases and V by 3 bases; bases with no gene match: 5. CDR1 is MDHEN, CDR2 SYDVKM, per germline. The CDR3 is made up of 15 amino acids. CDR3 sequence: CASSFLGQGFYGYTF. Here the CDR3 DNA reads TGTGCCAGCAGTTTTCTGGGACAGGGGTTCTATGGCTACACCTTC.

The chain links TRBV9 to TRBJ2-5, with D maybe TRBD2 (5 bases). CDR3 length: 13 amino acids. The ends were cut back, 1 base at V and 9 bases at J, with 13 bases in the middle. Germline V gives CDR1 SGDLS, CDR2 YYNGEE. The CDR3 DNA reads as TGTGCCAGCAGCGTAACTAGGTTGAGGGCCCAGTACTTC. Protein sequence: CASSVTRLRAQYF.

The rearrangement links TRBV11-3 to TRBJ2-7, with D hard to call. Germline values: CDR1 SGHNT, CDR2 YENEEA. V was shortened by 5 bases and J by 3 bases, with 20 bases between the two germline ends. The CDR3 covers 16 residues. CDR3 protein: CASSLRETTKHYEQYF. The DNA of the CDR3 is TGTGCCAGCAGCCTAAGAGAGACCACTAAGCACTACGAGCAGTACTTC. Using reference TRBV11-3 and TRBJ2-7 for the parts outside the CDR3, the full variable domain is EAGVVQSPRYKIIEKKQPVAFWCNPISGHNTLYWYLQNLGQGPELLIRYENEEAVDDSQLPKDRFSAERLKGVDSTLKIQPAELGDSAVYLCASSLRETTKHYEQYFGPGTRLTVT.

The chain carries TRBV2 and TRBJ2-7; 8 nucleotides agree with TRBD1. Germline CDR1 and CDR2: SNHLY and FYNNEI. The CDR3 is made up of 14 amino acids. With 4 bases clipped from V and 2 bases from J, the junction kept 4 bases outside the gene matches. CDR3 sequence reads: CASSADRDTYEQYF. The CDR3 DNA reads TGTGCCAGCAGTGCGGACAGGGACACCTACGAGCAGTACTTC. Together with reference TRBV2 and TRBJ2-7, the CDR3 gives the full variable domain: EPEVTQTPSHQVTQMGQEVILRCVPISNHLYFYWYRQILGQKVEFLVSFYNNEISEKSEIFDDQFSVERPDGSNFTLKIRSTKLEDSAMYFCASSADRDTYEQYFGPGTRLTVT.

This chain links TRBV3-1 (or the pseudogene TRBV3-2) with TRBJ2-2; D assignment may be TRBD1 or TRBD2 (7 bases each). In germline, CDR1 is LGHDT, CDR2 YNNKEL (reference sequence). Trimming removed 4 bases at V and 15 bases at J, with 21 bases between. This CDR3 is 14 amino acids long. The CDR3 here is CASSPLPGQAGVFF. CDR3 nucleotides: TGTGCCAGCAGCCCCCTACCCGGACAGGCGGGGGTGTTTTTT.

The genes are TRBV10-1 and TRBJ1-1, with TRBD1 matching 7 bases. CDR1 and CDR2 from the germline V gene are WNHNN and SYGVQD (reference sequence). Germline trimming cut 4 bases from V and 5 bases from J; bases unmatched to any gene: 4. CDR3 size: 13 residues. This chain's CDR3 is CASSVGTATEAFF. CDR3 DNA sequence: TGCGCCAGCAGTGTCGGGACAGCAACTGAAGCTTTCTTT.

The chain uses TRBV28 and TRBJ1-2; D uncertain. This CDR3 comprises 16 residues. Trimming took 5 bases from V and 2 from J, leaving 18 bases between them. Germline V CDR1 and CDR2: MDHEN, SYDVKM. CDR3: CASSPHPGGTNYGYTF. CDR3 DNA sequence: TGTGCCAGCAGTCCCCACCCAGGAGGCACGAACTATGGCTACACCTTC.

The chain joins TRBV7-2 to TRBJ1-6; weak D call: TRBD1 (5 bases). The CDR3 runs to 13 residues. V gave up 1 base and J gave up 11 bases, with 9 bases separating them. CDR1 and CDR2 from the germline V gene are SGHTA and FQGNSA. Here the CDR3 DNA reads TGTGCCAGCAGCTTAGGGGTGGGGGCACCCCTCCACTTT. This gives the protein CASSLGVGAPLHF.